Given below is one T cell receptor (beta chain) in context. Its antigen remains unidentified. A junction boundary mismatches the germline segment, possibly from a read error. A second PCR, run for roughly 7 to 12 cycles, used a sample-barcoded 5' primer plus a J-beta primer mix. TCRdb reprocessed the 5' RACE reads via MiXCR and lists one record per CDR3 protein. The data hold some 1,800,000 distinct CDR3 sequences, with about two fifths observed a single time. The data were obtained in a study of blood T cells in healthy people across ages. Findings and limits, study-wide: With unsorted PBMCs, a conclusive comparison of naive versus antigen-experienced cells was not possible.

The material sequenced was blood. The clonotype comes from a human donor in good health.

CDR3 amino acids: CASRSSRSKGNTQYF. CDR3 sequence (DNA): TGTGCCAGCAGATCCTCCCGGTCAAAAGGGAACACTCAGTACTTC. The rearrangement uses TRBV6-2 or TRBV6-3 and TRBJ2-4; D call uncertain. This CDR3 region has 15 residues. Germline loops: CDR1 MNHEY, CDR2 SVGEGT.